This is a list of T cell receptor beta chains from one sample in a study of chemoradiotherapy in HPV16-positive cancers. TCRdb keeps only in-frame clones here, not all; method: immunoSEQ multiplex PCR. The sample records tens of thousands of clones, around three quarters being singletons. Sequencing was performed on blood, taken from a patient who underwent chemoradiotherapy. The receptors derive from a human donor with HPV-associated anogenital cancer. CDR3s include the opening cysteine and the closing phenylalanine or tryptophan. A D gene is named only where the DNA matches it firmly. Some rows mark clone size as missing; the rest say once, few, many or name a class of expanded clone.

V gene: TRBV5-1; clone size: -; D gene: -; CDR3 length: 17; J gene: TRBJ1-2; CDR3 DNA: TGCGCCAGCAGCTTGATTTCTCGTTCTGTGGACAGCTATGGCTACACCTTC; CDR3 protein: CASSLISRSVDSYGYTF
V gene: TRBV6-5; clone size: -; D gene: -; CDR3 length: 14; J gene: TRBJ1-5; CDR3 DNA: TGTGCCAGCAGTTATCGAGGCGCCGGGGGGCCCCAGCATTTT; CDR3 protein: CASSYRGAGGPQHF
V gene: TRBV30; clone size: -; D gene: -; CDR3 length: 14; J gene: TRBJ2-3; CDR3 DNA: TGTGCCTGGAAGCGGGTGCCCGGAGGGGAGACGCAGTATTTT; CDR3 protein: CAWKRVPGGETQYF
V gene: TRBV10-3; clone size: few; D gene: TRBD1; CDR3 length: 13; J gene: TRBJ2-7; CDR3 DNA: TGTGCCGCACAACAGGGGATCTCCTACGAGCAGTACTTC; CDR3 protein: CAAQQGISYEQYF
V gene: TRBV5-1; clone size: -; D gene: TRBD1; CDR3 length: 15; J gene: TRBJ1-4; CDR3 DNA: TGCGCCAGCAGCTTGAAACAGGGGGTTGATGAAAAACTGTTTTTT; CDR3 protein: CASSLKQGVDEKLFF
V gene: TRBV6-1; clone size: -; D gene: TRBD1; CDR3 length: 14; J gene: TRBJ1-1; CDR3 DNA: TGTGCCAGCATCCTGGCAGGGGGCAACACTGAAGCTTTCTTT; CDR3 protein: CASILAGGNTEAFF
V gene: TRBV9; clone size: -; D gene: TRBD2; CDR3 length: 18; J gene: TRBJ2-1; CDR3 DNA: TGTGCCAGCAGCGTATCCCCTCCCCTAGCGGGGTTAGACAATGAGCAGTTCTTC; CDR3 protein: CASSVSPPLAGLDNEQFF
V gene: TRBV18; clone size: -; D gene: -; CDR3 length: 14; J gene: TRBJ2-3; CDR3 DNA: TGTGCCAGCTCACCAGGGGGCACGTCAGATACGCAGTATTTT; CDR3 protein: CASSPGGTSDTQYF
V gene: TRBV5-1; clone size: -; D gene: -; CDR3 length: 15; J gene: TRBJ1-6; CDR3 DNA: TGCGCCAGCAGCTTGAGGGGATCAGGCAATTCACCCCTCCACTTT; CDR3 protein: CASSLRGSGNSPLHF
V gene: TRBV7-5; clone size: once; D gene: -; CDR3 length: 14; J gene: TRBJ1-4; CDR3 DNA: TGTGCCAGAAGGGCAGCGGGGGTCGGGGAAAAACTGTTTTTT; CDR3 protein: CARRAAGVGEKLFF